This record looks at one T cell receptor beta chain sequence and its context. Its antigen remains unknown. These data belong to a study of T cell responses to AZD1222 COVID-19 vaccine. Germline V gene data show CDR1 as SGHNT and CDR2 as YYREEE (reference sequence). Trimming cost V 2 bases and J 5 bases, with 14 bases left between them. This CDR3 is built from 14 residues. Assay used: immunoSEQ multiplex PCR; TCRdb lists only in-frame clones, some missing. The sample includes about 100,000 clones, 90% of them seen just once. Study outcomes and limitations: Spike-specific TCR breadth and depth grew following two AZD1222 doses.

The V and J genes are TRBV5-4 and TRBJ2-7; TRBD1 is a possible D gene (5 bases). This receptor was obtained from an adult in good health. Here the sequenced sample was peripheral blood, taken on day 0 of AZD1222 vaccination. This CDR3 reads CASSLDSPKDEQYF. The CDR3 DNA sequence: TGTGCCAGCAGCTTAGACAGCCCTAAAGACGAGCAGTACTTC. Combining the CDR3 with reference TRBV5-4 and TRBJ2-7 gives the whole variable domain ETGVTQSPTHLIKTRGQQVTLRCSSQSGHNTVSWYQQALGQGPQFIFQYYREEENGRGNFPPRFSGLQFPNYSSELNVNALELDDSALYLCASSLDSPKDEQYFGPGTRLTVT.